A single sample gave rise to the 29 T cell receptor beta chains below, sequenced in a study of cytomegalovirus exposure and HLA in healthy donors. The PCR ran on 60 Vbeta and 13 Jbeta primers. Here immunoSEQ multiplex PCR was the method, and the copy in TCRdb shows in-frame clones only, minus some. The table shows 40,000 to 45,000 clones, with 87% occurring only once. The sequencing sample was made of PBMCs. Receptors originate from a woman aged 40-49 years in good health and CMV-seropositive.

The chain is built from TRBV19 and TRBJ1-5; D perhaps matches TRBD1 (5 bases). The CDR3 is 14 amino acids. V was trimmed by 1 base and J by 7 bases, leaving 11 bases between them. CDR1 LNHDA and CDR2 SQIVND come from the germline V gene (reference sequence). The CDR3 DNA follows: TGTGCCAGTAGTATAGGGGGGGAGGGGCAGCCCCAGCATTTT. Translation: CASSIGGEGQPQHF.

The CDR3 DNA is TGTGCCAGCAGTTTCCTCTATGAGCAGTTCTTC. Amino acid sequence: CASSFLYEQFF. V usage is TRBV28 and J usage is TRBJ2-1; no clear D. The CDR3 loop spans 11 amino acids. V was cut by 3 bases and J by 8 bases, with 5 bases left in between. In germline, CDR1 is MDHEN, CDR2 SYDVKM.

The chain uses TRBV5-5 and TRBJ2-6; D is uncertain. Trimming cost V 0 bases and J 1 base, with 8 bases left between them. The CDR3 consists of 16 residues. The germline V gene has CDR1 SGHKS and CDR2 YYEKEE (reference sequence). CDR3 bases: TGTGCCAGCAGCTTGGGATCTACTTCTGGGGCCAACGTCCTGACTTTC. Protein: CASSLGSTSGANVLTF.

The rearrangement joins TRBV13 to TRBJ2-7; 9 nucleotides line up with TRBD2. Germline V gene lookup returns CDR1 PRHDT and CDR2 FYEKMQ (reference sequence). This CDR3 is built from 14 residues. The trim removed 3 bases at V and 3 bases at J, leaving 3 bases unmatched. The CDR3 bases are TGTGCCAGCAGCTTCAGCGGGAGGAACTACGAGCAGTACTTC. Residues: CASSFSGRNYEQYF.

This sequence joins TRBV28 and TRBJ1-5; D remains unclear. V lost 1 base, J lost 8 bases, and 6 bases lay in between. The CDR3 covers 12 residues. The germline gives CDR1 MDHEN, CDR2 SYDVKM. The CDR3 loop is CASSLSGKPQHF. CDR3 sequence (DNA): TGTGCCAGCAGTTTATCAGGCAAGCCCCAGCATTTT.

This rearrangement joins TRBV6-1 to TRBJ2-7; TRBD1 agrees at 9 bases. Germline assignment: CDR1 MNHNS and CDR2 SASEGT. V lost 8 bases and J lost 7; bases outside the gene matches: 15. The CDR3 extends over 15 amino acids. CDR3 region: CASVTPGQGSWEQYF. CDR3 nucleotides: TGTGCCAGCGTTACTCCGGGACAGGGATCTTGGGAGCAGTACTTC.

This chain connects TRBV6-5 to TRBJ1-2, with D possibly TRBD1 on 5 matching bases. The V gene lost 3 bases and the J gene lost 4 bases, with 15 bases spanning the gap. Germline V gives CDR1 MNHEY, CDR2 SVGAGI. The CDR3 is made up of 15 amino acids. The CDR3 DNA follows: TGTGCCAGCAGTTATAGTTTCGAAGGGGCCTATGGCTACACCTTC. It specifies CASSYSFEGAYGYTF.

The V gene is TRBV30, the J gene TRBJ2-3; TRBD1 matches at 9 bases. The CDR3 covers 14 residues. The V and J ends lost 3 bases and 3 bases, in that order; junction bases with no gene match: 4. The germline CDR1 and CDR2 sequences are GTSNPN and SVGIG (reference sequence). CDR3 amino acids: CAWSRDRVTDTQYF. The CDR3 DNA is TGTGCCTGGAGCCGGGACAGGGTGACAGATACGCAGTATTTT.

The rearrangement uses TRBV5-1 and TRBJ2-7, with D perhaps matching TRBD2 (7 bases). V shed 1 base and J shed 5 bases, with 16 bases lying between them. The CDR3 covers 15 residues. Germline V gene data show CDR1 as SGHRS and CDR2 as YFSETQ. As DNA, the CDR3 is TGCGCCAGCAGCTTGTCTATTGGGGGGGCAGACGAGCAGTACTTC. Translated, it gives CASSLSIGGADEQYF.

The rearrangement uses TRBV7-2 and TRBJ2-7; TRBD2 aligns across 13 bases. Germline V gives CDR1 SGHTA, CDR2 FQGNSA. The V and J ends lost 3 bases and 2 bases, in that order; junction bases with no gene match: 1. The CDR3 runs to 15 residues. The CDR3 sequence: CASSLGLAGTYEQYF. CDR3 DNA sequence: TGTGCCAGCAGCTTGGGACTAGCGGGGACCTACGAGCAGTACTTC.

The CDR3 reads CARSLEGRAVVTGELFF. In DNA, the CDR3 is TGTGCCAGAAGCTTGGAGGGCAGGGCGGTAGTAACCGGGGAGCTGTTTTTT. This rearrangement joins TRBV5-3 to TRBJ2-2; TRBD1 might be the D (5 bases). TRBV5-3 is identified as an open reading frame with a role that is uncertain. V dropped 0 bases and J dropped 5 bases, with 17 bases sitting between them. The CDR3 covers 17 residues.

This CDR3 reads CASKRQGSEAFF. In DNA form, the CDR3 reads TGTGCCAGCAAAAGACAGGGAAGTGAAGCTTTCTTT. This chain joins TRBV25-1 and TRBJ1-1; 7 nucleotides align to TRBD1. V shed 7 bases, J shed 7 bases, and the junction held 6 bases outside the gene matches. Germline V lookup: CDR1 MGHDK, CDR2 SYGVNS. This CDR3 is built from 12 residues.

The V and J genes are TRBV11-2 and TRBJ2-7; D is ambiguous. This CDR3 is built from 14 residues. Trimming pared 3 bases from V and 2 bases from J, leaving 11 bases between. Germline-derived CDR1 and CDR2 are SGHAT and FQNNGV. The CDR3 here is CASSFLIQPYEQYF. CDR3 nucleotide sequence: TGTGCCAGCAGCTTCTTAATACAGCCCTACGAGCAGTACTTC.

The chain uses TRBV6-5 and TRBJ2-5, with D maybe TRBD1 (6 bases). CDR1 and CDR2 from the germline V gene are MNHEY and SVGAGI. The CDR3 has 15 amino acids. Between the trimmed V and J ends, which lost 8 bases and 2 bases, there was a span of 18 bases. The CDR3 reads CASCPTIGGQETQYF. CDR3 in DNA: TGTGCCAGCTGCCCGACTATAGGGGGACAAGAGACCCAGTACTTC.

The V call is TRBV18, the J call TRBJ1-4, with a tentative D call TRBD1 (5 bases). V was clipped by 0 bases and J by 8 bases, with 7 bases between them. Germline assignment: CDR1 KGHSH and CDR2 LQKENI. The CDR3 has 13 residues. For the CDR3, the DNA is TGTGCCAGCTCACCACCGGGGGGGGAAAAACTGTTTTTT. It encodes CASSPPGGEKLFF. The full variable domain, with the rest looked up from reference TRBV18 and TRBJ1-4, is NAGVMQNPRHLVRRRGQEARLRCSPMKGHSHVYWYRQLPEEGLKFMVYLQKENIIDESGMPKERFSAEFPKEGPSILRIQQVVRGDSAAYFCASSPPGGEKLFFGSGTQLSVL.

The chain uses TRBV5-4 and TRBJ2-2; weak D call: TRBD1 (6 bases). Trimming shortened V by 4 bases and J by 6 bases, and 16 bases separated the two germline ends. The CDR3 is 15 amino acids. Germline V gene data show CDR1 as SGHNT and CDR2 as YYREEE (reference sequence). The CDR3 DNA reads TGTGCCAGCAGCCCCCAGGGGCCGAGTGCCGGGGAGCTGTTTTTT. This sequence encodes CASSPQGPSAGELFF.

The rearrangement uses TRBV6-1 and TRBJ2-7; 9 bases match TRBD1. The germline V gene has CDR1 MNHNS and CDR2 SASEGT. V shed 6 bases and J 2 bases; nucleotides not matched to a gene: 5. This CDR3 is 14 amino acids long. Here the CDR3 reads CASSTDRGTYEQYF. As DNA, the CDR3 is TGTGCCAGCAGCACGGACAGGGGAACCTACGAGCAGTACTTC.

The chain couples TRBV19 to TRBJ2-1; 8 nucleotides agree with TRBD1. The CDR3 covers 12 residues. The germline gives CDR1 LNHDA, CDR2 SQIVND (reference sequence). Germline trimming cut 11 bases from V and 10 bases from J; bases unmatched to any gene: 10. In nucleotides, the CDR3 is TGTGCCTGCCGAGGACAGGGTGTCGAGCAGTTCTTC. Translated, it gives CACRGQGVEQFF.

The gene calls are TRBV2 and TRBJ2-7, with 7 bases matching TRBD2. Unmatched junction bases numbered 14, after V lost 5 bases and J lost 7 bases. Per germline, CDR1 SNHLY and CDR2 FYNNEI. This CDR3 is 15 amino acids long. The CDR3 protein is CASSFVASPGGEQYF. In DNA, the CDR3 is TGTGCCAGCAGTTTCGTAGCGAGCCCCGGGGGGGAGCAGTACTTC.

The genes are TRBV5-1 and TRBJ2-1; 11 bases agree with TRBD2. This CDR3 region has 16 residues. CDR1 and CDR2 (germline): SGHRS, YFSETQ. The ends lost 0 bases at V and 3 bases at J; junction bases unmatched: 2. CDR3 amino acids: CASSLDTSGGYNEQFF. CDR3 coding DNA: TGCGCCAGCAGCTTGGACACTAGCGGGGGCTACAATGAGCAGTTCTTC. Together with reference TRBV5-1 and TRBJ2-1, the CDR3 gives the full variable domain: KAGVTQTPRYLIKTRGQQVTLSCSPISGHRSVSWYQQTPGQGLQFLFEYFSETQRNKGNFPGRFSGRQFSNSRSEMNVSTLELGDSALYLCASSLDTSGGYNEQFFGPGTRLTVL.

The J gene is TRBJ1-2, the V gene TRBV6-5; possibly TRBD1 for D (6 bases). This CDR3 has 13 residues. CDR1 and CDR2 from the germline V gene are MNHEY and SVGAGI. V lost 6 bases, J lost 4 bases, and 12 bases lay in between. CDR3 DNA sequence: TGTGCCAGCAGAGGGGGAGTCAGCTATGGCTACACCTTC. Translation gives CASRGGVSYGYTF.

This clone was observed once. This chain joins TRBV6-6 and TRBJ1-1; D is unclear. V lost 0 bases, J lost 8 bases, and 13 bases lay in between. CDR3 length: 14 residues. The V gene's germline CDR1 is MNHNY and CDR2 SVGAGI (reference sequence). CDR3 in amino acids: CASSYSDKRVEAFF. The CDR3 nucleotides read TGTGCCAGCAGTTACTCGGATAAGAGGGTGGAAGCTTTCTTT.

The J gene is TRBJ2-2, the V gene TRBV2, with D unresolved. The CDR3 is 10 residues long. Germline V gives CDR1 SNHLY, CDR2 FYNNEI. The ends were cut back, 7 bases at V and 8 bases at J, with 5 bases in the middle. CDR3 sequence (DNA): TGTGCCAGCAAAGCTGGGGAGCTGTTTTTT. Translated, it gives CASKAGELFF.

This rearrangement joins TRBV6-6 to TRBJ2-3; maybe TRBD2 (6 bases). Germline V gene data show CDR1 as MNHNY and CDR2 as SVGAGI (reference sequence). V shed 6 bases and J shed 1 base, with 17 bases lying between them. This CDR3 region has 16 residues. CDR3 in DNA: TGTGCCAGCAGCTCATCGTGGGAGCGGGGCACAGATACGCAGTATTTT. This codes for CASSSSWERGTDTQYF.

This chain uses TRBV7-9 with TRBJ1-4; D is ambiguous. The CDR3 is made up of 13 amino acids. CDR1 SEHNR and CDR2 FQNEAQ come from the germline V gene (reference sequence). Trimming took 8 bases from V and 2 from J, leaving 9 bases between them. CDR3 amino acids: CASEDRTNEKLFF. The CDR3 region has the DNA TGTGCCAGCGAGGATCGCACTAATGAAAAACTGTTTTTT.

This chain joins TRBV7-9 and TRBJ2-1; 9 bases map to TRBD2. Germline V gives CDR1 SEHNR, CDR2 FQNEAQ (reference sequence). V dropped 8 bases and J dropped 4; count of bases not matched to a gene: 12. The CDR3 has 16 amino acids. The chain's CDR3 is CASSISGSFLYNEQFF. CDR3 coding DNA: TGTGCCAGCTCGATTAGCGGGAGTTTCCTTTACAATGAGCAGTTCTTC.

The rearrangement uses TRBV19 and TRBJ1-2; D not certain. Deletions cut 3 bases from V and 3 bases from J, with 17 bases between. The CDR3 runs to 16 residues. CDR1 and CDR2 from the germline V gene are LNHDA and SQIVND (reference sequence). The CDR3 DNA reads as TGTGCCAGTAGTATCTACCGGAACAGCGGGGACTATGGCTACACCTTC. As protein: CASSIYRNSGDYGYTF. Combining the CDR3 with reference TRBV19 and TRBJ1-2 gives the whole variable domain DGGITQSPKYLFRKEGQNVTLSCEQNLNHDAMYWYRQDPGQGLRLIYYSQIVNDFQKGDIAEGYSVSREKKESFPLTVTSAQKNPTAFYLCASSIYRNSGDYGYTFGSGTRLTVV.

The rearrangement joins TRBV27 to TRBJ2-5, with 10 bases matching TRBD2. Germline V gene data show CDR1 as MNHEY and CDR2 as SMNVEV (reference sequence). CDR3 length: 17 residues. V shed 3 bases, J shed 5 bases, and the junction held 12 bases outside the gene matches. The CDR3 protein is CASSFLAGARLRETQYF. The CDR3 region has the DNA TGTGCCAGCAGTTTTCTAGCGGGAGCCCGATTAAGGGAGACCCAGTACTTC.

This chain uses TRBV7-2 with TRBJ1-1; no reliable D call. Germline V CDR1 and CDR2: SGHTA, FQGNSA. V was trimmed by 5 bases and J by 4 bases, leaving 11 bases between them. There are 13 residues in the CDR3. The DNA for the CDR3 is TGTGCCAGCAGCCGAGTTCCTTTCACTGAAGCTTTCTTT. Translation gives CASSRVPFTEAFF. The full variable domain, with the rest looked up from reference TRBV7-2 and TRBJ1-1, is GAGVSQSPSNKVTEKGKDVELRCDPISGHTALYWYRQSLGQGLEFLIYFQGNSAPDKSGLPSDRFSAERTGGSVSTLTIQRTQQEDSAVYLCASSRVPFTEAFFGQGTRLTVV.